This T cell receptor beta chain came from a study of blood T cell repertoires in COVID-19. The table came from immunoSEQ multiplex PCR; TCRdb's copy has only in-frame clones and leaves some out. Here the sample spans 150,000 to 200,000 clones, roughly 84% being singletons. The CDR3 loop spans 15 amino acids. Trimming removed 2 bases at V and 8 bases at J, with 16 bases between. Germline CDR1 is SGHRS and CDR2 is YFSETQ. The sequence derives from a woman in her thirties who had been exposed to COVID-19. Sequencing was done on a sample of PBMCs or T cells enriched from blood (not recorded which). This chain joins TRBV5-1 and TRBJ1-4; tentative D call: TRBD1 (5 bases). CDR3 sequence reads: CASSFSQAKGEKLFF. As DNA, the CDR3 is TGCGCCAGCAGCTTCTCACAGGCCAAAGGGGAAAAACTGTTTTTT.